This TCR beta chain was captured in a study of blood T cell repertoires in COVID-19. As for the study in general: Samples came from the United States, Italy and Spain, spanning acute and convalescent COVID-19. Sample material is recorded as cDNA or gDNA derived from T cells, B-cell-depleted T cells, or PBMCs.

The sample holds one count of this clone. The CDR3 has 15 residues. Germline CDR1 is KGHSH and CDR2 is LQKENI. With 3 bases clipped from V and 3 bases from J, the junction kept 7 bases outside the gene matches. Methods used by the authors: The assay estimated nucleated cells by amplifying reference gene primers. TCRdb's copy holds only in-frame clones and misses some; the assay was immunoSEQ multiplex PCR. V and J calls and clone size are those listed in that table; D and trimming were worked out from the DNA. The sample has tens of thousands of clones; more than 75% are singletons. V is TRBV18 and J is TRBJ1-1; TRBD1 aligns across 7 bases. The sample consisted of peripheral blood. The TCR was taken from a man aged 55-75 years with active or convalescent COVID-19. The CDR3 loop reads CASSPQTGPHTEAFF. The CDR3 nucleotides are TGTGCCAGCTCACCTCAGACAGGGCCCCACACTGAAGCTTTCTTT.